This T cell receptor (beta chain) was observed in a study of cytomegalovirus exposure and HLA in healthy donors. Study findings and constraints: Clonal expansion was found to be greater in HLA-associated TCR beta chains than in equally common others in a later analysis.

In the case of this clone: The antigen remains undetermined.

A multiplex PCR was run with 60 Vbeta primers and 13 Jbeta primers. Sequenced by immunoSEQ multiplex PCR; TCRdb stores in-frame clones only, minus some. Found here are over 130,000 clones, roughly 88% of them singletons; the top ten hold 0.4% to 0.55%. The donors comprised healthy bone marrow donors. The CDR3 extends over 14 amino acids. In germline, CDR1 is SGHTA, CDR2 FQGNSA. The ends were cut back, 1 base at V and 10 bases at J, with 13 bases in the middle. The chain joins TRBV7-2 to TRBJ1-4; D remains ambiguous. The clonotype originates from a woman aged 40 to 50 in good health and CMV-seronegative. Sequencing was carried out using PBMCs. The CDR3 region has the DNA TGTGCCAGCAGCTTAGAGTGGAGTCGCGGAAAACTGTTTTTT. It codes for CASSLEWSRGKLFF.